A single sample is the source of the 2 T cell receptor beta chains below, sequenced in a study of T cell repertoires in cytomegalovirus infection. Using its own MiXCR run on the reads, TCRdb lists one record per CDR3 protein. The repertoire holds about 260,000 distinct CDR3 sequences, with roughly 13% as singletons. Source material: PBMCs. These receptors came from a human donor in good health (CMV status not recorded). Some clones in this sample may be carry-over from other donors' samples.

This clonotype was detected only a few times. V is TRBV13 and J is TRBJ2-3; 11 positions agree with TRBD2. This CDR3 is 15 amino acids long. The V segment lost 5 bases and the J segment 4 bases; nucleotides outside the gene matches: 5. Germline-derived CDR1 and CDR2 are PRHDT and FYEKMQ (reference sequence). The CDR3 spells CASSKTSGGADTQYF. Here the CDR3 DNA reads TGTGCCAGCAGCAAAACTAGCGGGGGCGCAGATACGCAGTATTTT. Based on the CDR3 plus reference TRBV13 and TRBJ2-3, the full variable domain is AAGVIQSPRHLIKEKRETATLKCYPIPRHDTVYWYQQGPGQDPQFLISFYEKMQSDKGSIPDRFSAQQFSDYHSELNMSSLELGDSALYFCASSKTSGGADTQYFGPGTRLTVL.

This clonotype was recorded only once. A much larger clone sits a single nucleotide away, making a read error possible. This likely comes from a read error, as the CDR3 has no conserved phenylalanine or tryptophan at its end. This chain links TRBV28 with TRBJ2-7, with D perhaps matching TRBD1 or TRBD2 (5 bases each). There are 15 residues in the CDR3. V dropped 7 bases and J dropped 0 bases, with 16 bases sitting between them. CDR1 is MDHEN and CDR2 is SYDVKM in the germline V gene. CDR3 coding DNA: TGTGCCAGCACGCCCGGTGGGACGGCCTCCTACGAGCAGTACATC. It yields the protein CASTPGGTASYEQYI.